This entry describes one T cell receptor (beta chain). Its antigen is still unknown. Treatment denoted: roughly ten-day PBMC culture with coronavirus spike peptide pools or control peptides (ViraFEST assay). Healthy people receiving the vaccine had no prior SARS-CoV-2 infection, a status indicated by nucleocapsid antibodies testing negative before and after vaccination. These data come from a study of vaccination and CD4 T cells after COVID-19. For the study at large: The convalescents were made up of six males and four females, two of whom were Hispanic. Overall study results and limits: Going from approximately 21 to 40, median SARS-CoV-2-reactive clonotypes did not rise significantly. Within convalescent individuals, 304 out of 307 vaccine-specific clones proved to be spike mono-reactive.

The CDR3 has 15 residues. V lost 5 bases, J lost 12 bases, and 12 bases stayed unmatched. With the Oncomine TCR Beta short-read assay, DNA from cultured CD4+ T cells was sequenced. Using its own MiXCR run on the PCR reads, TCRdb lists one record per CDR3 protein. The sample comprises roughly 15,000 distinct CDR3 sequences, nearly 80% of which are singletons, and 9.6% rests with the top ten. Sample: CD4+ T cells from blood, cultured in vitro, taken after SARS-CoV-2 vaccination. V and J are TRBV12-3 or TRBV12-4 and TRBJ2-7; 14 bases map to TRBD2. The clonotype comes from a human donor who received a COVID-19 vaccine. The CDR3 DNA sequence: TGTGCCAGCAGTCAGACTAGCGGGGGGGCTAAGAAGCCGTACTTC. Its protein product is CASSQTSGGAKKPYF.